This T cell receptor (beta chain) emerged from a study of blood T cells in healthy people across ages. With a J-beta primer mix and a sample-barcoded 5' primer, a second PCR ran about 7 to 12 cycles. In TCRdb, the 5' RACE reads were re-called with MiXCR into one record per CDR3 protein. The top ten hold 7% to 9% of the sample, which has more than 1.4 million distinct CDR3 sequences, around 42% seen once. Ten or more counts support this clonotype. Its antigen is not known. The CDR3 loop spans 16 amino acids. The ends lost 0 bases at V and 5 bases at J; junction bases unmatched: 7. The germline V gene encodes CDR1 ENHRY and CDR2 SYGVKD. Whole-study findings and limits: Estimates drawn from one million T cells were deemed to understate diversity. Because donor CMV status was unknown, expanded clonotype changes were possibly confounded.

This receptor was obtained from a woman aged 18-35 years in good health. The chain joins TRBV10-3 to TRBJ2-5; 9 nucleotides line up with TRBD2. Material for sequencing was blood. The CDR3 DNA sequence: TGTGCCATCAGTGAGTCGGTACTAGCGGGCTTGGAGACCCAGTACTTC. Translation: CAISESVLAGLETQYF.